This T cell receptor beta chain was identified during a study of CXCR3-negative and CXCR3-positive naive CD8 T cells. General observations from the study: Diversity proved comparably high across both naive subsets and much lower in memory CD8+ cells. TRB CDR3s were more hydrophobic in CXCR3-positive than in CXCR3-negative naive cells.

It was by 5' RACE with UMI labels that the TRB cDNA libraries were prepared. After re-calling the 5' RACE reads, TCRdb lists one entry per CDR3 protein, DNA absent. Here the sample table reports approximately 83,000 distinct CDR3 sequences. About this clonotype: Its target is unknown.

CDR1 is SNHLY and CDR2 is FYNNEI in the germline V gene. This CDR3 comprises 16 residues. The specimen sequenced was naive CXCR3- CD8+ T cells from blood. Stated subset: CD45RO-CCR7+CD27+CD95- naive CD8+ T cells lacking CXCR3 (TNR3-). This TCR was sampled from a human donor in good health. Some clones in this sample may be carry-over from other donors' samples. The chain employs TRBV2 and TRBJ2-7; TCRdb's D call of TRBD2 is untestable without DNA. CDR3 sequence reads: CASSPGLGDPAYEQYF.